Listed below are T cell receptor beta chains from one sample, sequenced in a study of blood T cell repertoires in COVID-19. TCRdb keeps only in-frame clones here, not all; method: immunoSEQ multiplex PCR. The sample shows around 140,000 clones, about 83% of them seen only once. The specimen sequenced was peripheral blood. The receptors were sampled from a woman between 45 and 65 years old with active or convalescent COVID-19. Both conserved end residues are part of each CDR3. D genes are given only for firm matches. Clone size is shown for a subset of rows, as once, few, many or a class of expanded clone.

v_call: TRBV9; d_call: .; j_call: TRBJ2-3; clone_size: .; cdr3_aa: CASSVGGGWMGTDTQYF; cdr3_nt: TGTGCCAGCAGCGTAGGAGGTGGGTGGATGGGCACAGATACGCAGTATTTT
v_call: TRBV11-2; d_call: .; j_call: TRBJ2-7; clone_size: .; cdr3_aa: CASSRAQVSYEQYF; cdr3_nt: TGTGCCAGCAGCCGTGCACAGGTCTCCTACGAGCAGTACTTC
v_call: TRBV18; d_call: TRBD2; j_call: TRBJ2-1; clone_size: .; cdr3_aa: CASALGLAEDEQFF; cdr3_nt: TGTGCCAGCGCCCTAGGACTAGCGGAGGATGAGCAGTTCTTC
v_call: TRBV7-7; d_call: TRBD2; j_call: TRBJ2-3; clone_size: .; cdr3_aa: CASSGTSGRPDTQYF; cdr3_nt: TGTGCTAGCAGCGGGACTAGCGGGAGGCCAGATACGCAGTATTTT
v_call: TRBV11-3; d_call: .; j_call: TRBJ2-3; clone_size: .; cdr3_aa: CASSVLSGDTQYF; cdr3_nt: TGTGCCAGCAGCGTACTCTCAGGGGATACGCAGTATTTT
v_call: TRBV18; d_call: TRBD1; j_call: TRBJ2-1; clone_size: once; cdr3_aa: CASSPPGTGGNEQFF; cdr3_nt: TGTGCCAGCTCACCGCCCGGGACAGGGGGCAATGAGCAGTTCTTC
v_call: TRBV7-9; d_call: TRBD1; j_call: TRBJ1-2; clone_size: .; cdr3_aa: CASSLTATSGTGYGYTF; cdr3_nt: TGTGCCAGCAGCTTAACTGCAACCTCCGGGACAGGCTATGGCTACACCTTC
v_call: TRBV28; d_call: TRBD1; j_call: TRBJ1-6; clone_size: few; cdr3_aa: CATKGKGQGPRNSPLHF; cdr3_nt: TGTGCCACCAAGGGGAAGGGACAGGGGCCGAGAAATTCACCCCTCCACTTT
v_call: TRBV20-1; d_call: .; j_call: TRBJ2-2; clone_size: .; cdr3_aa: CSASTGISRELFF; cdr3_nt: TGCAGTGCTAGTACAGGAATCTCACGGGAGCTGTTTTTT
v_call: TRBV11-2; d_call: .; j_call: TRBJ2-7; clone_size: .; cdr3_aa: CASSLQRTAHFSYEQYF; cdr3_nt: TGTGCCAGCAGCTTACAAAGGACAGCCCATTTCTCCTACGAGCAGTACTTC
v_call: TRBV24-1; d_call: TRBD2; j_call: TRBJ2-1; clone_size: .; cdr3_aa: CATSRDYAYNEQFF; cdr3_nt: TGTGCCACCAGTCGGGACTATGCCTACAATGAGCAGTTCTTC
v_call: TRBV3-1/TRBV3-2; d_call: TRBD1; j_call: TRBJ1-2; clone_size: few; cdr3_aa: CASRNGQGNYGYTF; cdr3_nt: TGTGCCAGCAGGAACGGACAGGGGAACTATGGCTACACCTTC
v_call: TRBV29-1; d_call: TRBD1; j_call: TRBJ2-3; clone_size: .; cdr3_aa: CSVARTGVGDTQYF; cdr3_nt: TGCAGCGTTGCTCGGACAGGGGTGGGGGATACGCAGTATTTT
v_call: TRBV4-1; d_call: TRBD1; j_call: TRBJ2-1; clone_size: .; cdr3_aa: CASSQEIDRAMYNEQFF; cdr3_nt: TGCGCCAGCAGCCAAGAAATCGACAGGGCGATGTACAATGAGCAGTTCTTC
v_call: TRBV19; d_call: .; j_call: TRBJ1-2; clone_size: .; cdr3_aa: CASSPRTEITPRTNYGYTF; cdr3_nt: TGTGCCAGTAGTCCCCGGACAGAGATTACTCCCCGGACTAACTATGGCTACACCTTC
v_call: TRBV30; d_call: .; j_call: TRBJ2-3; clone_size: .; cdr3_aa: CAWSVGHGPRGPTDTQYF; cdr3_nt: TGTGCCTGGAGTGTCGGGCACGGGCCAAGGGGCCCCACAGATACGCAGTATTTT
v_call: TRBV18; d_call: TRBD1; j_call: TRBJ2-1; clone_size: .; cdr3_aa: CASSPGTANEQFF; cdr3_nt: TGTGCCAGCTCACCCGGGACAGCCAATGAGCAGTTCTTC
v_call: TRBV29-1; d_call: TRBD2; j_call: TRBJ2-3; clone_size: .; cdr3_aa: CSAHSGGADTQYF; cdr3_nt: TGCAGCGCCCATAGCGGGGGGGCAGATACGCAGTATTTT
v_call: TRBV25-1; d_call: .; j_call: TRBJ2-7; clone_size: once; cdr3_aa: CASSGFGALGEQYF; cdr3_nt: TGTGCCAGCAGTGGGTTTGGGGCGCTGGGGGAGCAGTACTTC
v_call: TRBV7-3; d_call: TRBD2; j_call: TRBJ2-1; clone_size: .; cdr3_aa: CASSLLADYNEQFF; cdr3_nt: TGTGCCAGCAGCTTACTAGCGGATTACAATGAGCAGTTCTTC
v_call: TRBV7-9; d_call: TRBD2; j_call: TRBJ2-5; clone_size: once; cdr3_aa: CASSLAGLAVQETQYF; cdr3_nt: TGTGCCAGCAGCTTAGCGGGACTAGCGGTACAAGAGACCCAGTACTTC
v_call: TRBV7-9; d_call: .; j_call: TRBJ2-5; clone_size: .; cdr3_aa: CASSLALGGGETQYF; cdr3_nt: TGTGCCAGCAGCTTAGCGCTCGGAGGAGGAGAGACCCAGTACTTC
v_call: TRBV6-5; d_call: TRBD1; j_call: TRBJ2-1; clone_size: .; cdr3_aa: CASSLRQGVQFF; cdr3_nt: TGTGCCAGCAGTCTTAGACAGGGGGTGCAGTTCTTC
v_call: TRBV19; d_call: .; j_call: TRBJ1-6; clone_size: .; cdr3_aa: CASSILGGEGSPLHF; cdr3_nt: TGTGCCAGTAGTATTCTAGGAGGGGAAGGCTCACCCCTCCACTTT
v_call: TRBV6-5; d_call: TRBD1; j_call: TRBJ1-1; clone_size: .; cdr3_aa: CASSYFGTGSNTEAFF; cdr3_nt: TGTGCCAGCAGTTACTTCGGGACAGGGTCCAACACTGAAGCTTTCTTT
v_call: TRBV19; d_call: .; j_call: TRBJ2-2; clone_size: .; cdr3_aa: CASTPSGASGELFF; cdr3_nt: TGTGCCAGTACCCCCTCAGGGGCGTCCGGGGAGCTGTTTTTT
v_call: TRBV2; d_call: TRBD1; j_call: TRBJ1-2; clone_size: .; cdr3_aa: CASRRDRGEEYGYTF; cdr3_nt: TGTGCCAGCAGGAGGGACAGGGGTGAGGAATATGGCTACACCTTC
v_call: TRBV4-3; d_call: .; j_call: TRBJ2-3; clone_size: .; cdr3_aa: CASSQDSPTGLSTDTQYF; cdr3_nt: TGCGCCAGCAGCCAAGATAGCCCCACGGGACTTAGCACAGATACGCAGTATTTT
v_call: TRBV6-2/TRBV6-3; d_call: TRBD2; j_call: TRBJ2-1; clone_size: few; cdr3_aa: CASSNSGNEQFF; cdr3_nt: TGTGCCAGCAGTAATAGCGGGAATGAGCAGTTCTTC
v_call: TRBV6-5; d_call: .; j_call: TRBJ1-1; clone_size: .; cdr3_aa: CASQRGHTEAFF; cdr3_nt: TGTGCCAGTCAGCGAGGGCACACTGAAGCTTTCTTT
v_call: TRBV24-1; d_call: .; j_call: TRBJ2-1; clone_size: .; cdr3_aa: CATSDLGASSYNEQFF; cdr3_nt: TGTGCCACCAGTGATCTGGGGGCGAGCTCCTACAATGAGCAGTTCTTC
v_call: TRBV29-1; d_call: .; j_call: TRBJ2-5; clone_size: .; cdr3_aa: CSVEDWADQETQYF; cdr3_nt: TGCAGCGTTGAAGATTGGGCAGACCAAGAGACCCAGTACTTC
v_call: TRBV4-1; d_call: TRBD2; j_call: TRBJ2-2; clone_size: .; cdr3_aa: CASSQGVAGGRGELFF; cdr3_nt: TGCGCCAGCAGCCAAGGGGTAGCGGGAGGACGGGGGGAGCTGTTTTTT
v_call: TRBV25-1; d_call: .; j_call: TRBJ1-5; clone_size: .; cdr3_aa: CASSEEGAEPQHF; cdr3_nt: TGTGCCAGCAGTGAGGAAGGGGCTGAGCCCCAGCATTTT
v_call: TRBV5-6; d_call: .; j_call: TRBJ1-2; clone_size: .; cdr3_aa: CASSLEDFYTF; cdr3_nt: TGTGCCAGCAGCTTGGAAGACTTCTACACCTTC